This T cell receptor beta chain is drawn from a study of cytomegalovirus exposure and HLA in healthy donors (dated 2017 in TCRdb). Broadly, across the study: An earlier analysis of a few hundred of the donors reported 250 to 350 Gb of sequence data and 117 million unique TCR beta sequences obtained from about 200 million T cells. Approximately 310 gigabases of sequencing data and tens of millions of unique TCR sequences were included in an early release covering roughly 700 HLA-typed donors. Among the roughly 400 genotyped donors, around 81% belonged to the genetic ancestry cluster associated with self-reported Caucasian donors. The study aimed to test whether cataloging public T cell receptors could reveal signatures of past pathogen exposure. The study profiled the T cell repertoires of 500 to 800 subjects by immunosequencing and related them to cytomegalovirus serostatus. A separate validation cohort of approximately 120 different subjects was used in addition to the 666-subject first cohort. The study combined high-throughput TCR immunosequencing, statistical association of individual TCRs with disease status, and machine learning to predict cytomegalovirus infection status. To study patterns of TCR occurrence, a later analysis re-analyzed previously published TCR beta repertoires from 600 to 750 donors and added high-resolution HLA genotyping. Rather than using new phenotypic data, the later analysis identified candidate immune exposures from TCR beta sequences and from how often those sequences occurred across donors. An earlier analysis of some 500 of the donors applied high-throughput TCR beta sequencing to assess whether each TCR beta V gene segment acted as functional or pseudogenic. Donor age, sex, ethnicity and CMV serostatus were compiled together with the repertoire data. Genome-wide SNP genotypes for about 65% of the 666 donors were used in a later genetic analysis, which treated that subset as a discovery cohort. All discovery cohort repertoires had been generated on a single sequencing platform. HLA typing included class I and class II loci at four-digit resolution. Typing coverage varied by locus: about 629-640 donors for A, B, C, DRB1 and DQB1; more than 500 for DQA1; over 600 for DPA1; under 490 for DPB1. Because of strong linkage in the cohort, five DR-DQ haplotypes were treated as single units for association and clustering. Among roughly 400 genotyped donors of the cohort, an average of approximately 240,000 unique TCR beta nucleotide sequences was sequenced per donor, of which about 18% were non-productive. Beyond this particular receptor, the publication reports: Because HLA typing was unavailable for some donors at each locus, only the typed subset was used in association tests. According to a later analysis, most CMV-associated TCR beta chains appeared to be HLA-restricted, and the HLA associations seemed to be driven largely by CMV exposure. A total of some 180 TCR beta chains were listed by the study as associated with cytomegalovirus. A group of highly shared sequence variants was considered likely to be a technical artifact of the sequencing pipeline. It was suggested by the authors that the approach could potentially be generalized to other disease states and immunological phenotypes. Assigning TCR associations to individual alleles was difficult when HLA alleles, especially DR and DQ, strongly co-occurred. A further reported finding was that TCR beta sequences accurately predicted the HLA-A and HLA-B alleles for most subjects in the first cohort. In a later analysis, the rate of TCR association differed among HLA loci, with DRB1 alleles having the most associated TCRs and HLA-C alleles having the fewest. A few of the identified cytomegalovirus-associated TCR beta chains were confirmed in vitro to be specific for cytomegalovirus antigens. An association between a missense DCLRE1C variant and V-gene and J-gene trimming of TCR beta chains was found in a later genetic analysis and replicated in an independent cohort. Cytomegalovirus status was reported to be diagnosed by the classifier with high specificity and sensitivity in both the original and validation cohorts. Specific HLA alleles were associated with 15,000 to 20,000 TCR beta sequences at a false discovery rate of 0.05 in a later analysis. Linkage disequilibrium might explain the correlated functional status among segregating V segments, but an unknown experimental factor could not be excluded. The earlier analysis of some 540 of the donors excluded seventeen rarely observed V segments, including chromosome 9 orphons, because counts were too low. Roughly uniform sequencing depth across donors was assumed in presence/absence analyses, although this assumption may not hold. Most TCR sequences were seen in very few donors, while some public TCRs were found in many individuals. CMV serostatus was the only immune exposure information available for the cohort. A later analysis reported that several top co-occurrence clusters appeared linked to parvovirus B19, influenza, CMV and Epstein-Barr virus. According to a later genetic analysis, donors in an Asian-associated ancestry cluster had fewer N-insertions in productive TCRs than the approximately 700-donor mean. Broadly in line with IMGT annotations, most TCR beta V segments showed up in productive rearrangements about 90% or about 30% of the time in an earlier analysis of 587 of the donors. In a later analysis, HLA-associated TCR beta chains were found to be more clonally expanded and to have lower generation probabilities than equally common non-associated chains. Only TCR beta chains were sequenced in this cohort, and the absence of alpha or paired-chain data limited detectable features.

As regards this clone: The target of this receptor is not known. No much larger clone exists at a distance of one base, and base qualities are not known.

The cohort was made up of about 610 healthy bone marrow donors. At the time of sampling, every cohort member was nominally healthy, though immune exposures that went unrecorded were likely present. The donor tested CMV seronegative and was one of the 352 seronegative cohort members. A peripheral blood sample was provided by each donor, and peripheral blood mononuclear cells were used for TCR beta sequencing. Genomic DNA extraction from the blood cell samples was performed with the Qiagen DNeasy Blood Extraction Kit. Library preparation was by the immunoSEQ multiplex PCR assay. For the multiplex PCR, a mixture combining 60 forward primers for TCR Vbeta segments and 13 reverse primers for TCR Jbeta segments was used. A multiplex PCR assay on genomic DNA amplified the CDR3 region of rearranged TCR beta genes. The amplified TCR beta libraries were sequenced on the Illumina HiSeq System as 87-base-pair reads. The study's processing was this. Across the 670 or so repertoires, a later analysis counted roughly 77 million unique TCR beta chains, around 11 million of which were shared by at least two donors. Raw reads were error-corrected and collapsed into unique sequences by a nearest-neighbor algorithm in which closely related sequences were merged to remove PCR and sequencing errors. Alignment of CDR3 sequences to IMGT reference sequences was used to assign V, D and J gene segments. For a sequence to be retained, a match of at least six nucleotides was required to both a V gene segment and a J gene segment. Rearrangements were called productive when the CDR3 lacked stop codons and stayed in frame with V and J; all others were non-productive. CDR3 was defined according to IMGT convention as the region running from the second conserved V-encoded cysteine to the conserved J-encoded phenylalanine. Sequences without an unambiguous match to a single V gene segment were excluded from the earlier analysis of approximately 600 of the donors. In an earlier analysis of some 590 of the donors, V segments were called functional above 56.7% productive rearrangements and were called segregating when the between-donor standard deviation exceeded 5%. To diagnose cytomegalovirus status from the catalog of TCR beta chain sequences, a statistical classification framework was built. In a later analysis, V and J genes were assigned by comparing TCR nucleotide sequences against IMGT/GENE-DB human TR gene sequences. The TCRdist pipeline was used in a later analysis to assign CDR3 sequences and most-parsimonious VDJ recombination scenarios. In a later analysis, every TCR beta chain was defined by the combination of its CDR3 amino acid sequence and its V-gene family, and reads without a unique V-gene family were dropped. A later analysis removed roughly 590 highly shared, low-generation-probability nucleotide sequences to deal with suspected cross-contamination and a sequencing artifact. A later analysis calculated a clonal expansion index for each public chain from normalized within-repertoire ranks of inferred template counts. In a later analysis, generation probabilities were computed with a VDJ recombination model fitted to out-of-frame rearrangements, and the resulting probabilities were checked against IGoR. In a later analysis, TCR-TCR, TCR-HLA and TCR-CMV co-occurrence was scored with hypergeometric tests, and a repertoire-size bias correction was applied to TCR pairs. A later analysis estimated false discovery rates by permuting HLA or CMV assignments 20 times. A later analysis grouped co-occurring TCRs with DBSCAN, adding TCRdist sequence similarity when clustering within HLA-allele-positive subsets. Co-occurrence clustering excluded repertoires with fewer than 30,000 or more than 120,000 public chains, plus five with anomalous nucleotide sharing. In its TCRdb copy, this immuneACCESS table keeps in-frame sequences only and misses some clones. Where compared with another copy, unresolved V genes explain less than half of these, and the others have no known cause. D and trimming were read from the DNA, whereas the V and J calls and clone size are those reported in that table. Across this sample there are around 84,000 clones, with around 77% seen only once. The top ten hold about 3.5% of the sample.

The sample was PBMCs. This sequence was found in a man in his fifties or sixties in good health and CMV-seronegative.

The CDR3 in this case is CAWRSEAARQFF. The DNA sequence reads TGTGCCTGGAGGTCCGAAGCAGCGAGGCAGTTCTTC. The receptor chain draws on TRBV30 and TRBJ2-1; the D gene assignment is ambiguous. The germline V gene (reference sequence) sets CDR1 to GTSNPN and CDR2 to SVGIG. The CDR3 has 12 amino acids, counting the end cysteine and phenylalanine. The read is trimmed to its CDR3 DNA, 36 bases read in frame from base 1. At the junction V is shortened by 3 bases and J by 12 bases, with 15 bases in between.